This T cell receptor (beta chain) came from a study of T cell repertoires in cytomegalovirus infection. Study summary: Recently described HLA-C-restricted plus well-studied HLA-B-restricted CMV epitopes were used. Signatures in public TCR beta sequences pointed to both CMV infection and matching HLA type.

TCRdb independently ran MiXCR on the reads; one entry per CDR3 protein. The sample records nearly 700,000 distinct CDR3 sequences, 30% to 35% being singletons. The CDR3 spans 15 residues. Trimming took 6 bases from V and 1 from J, leaving 13 bases between them. Germline values: CDR1 SNHLY, CDR2 FYNNEI. Comment on this clonotype: Its antigen is unidentified.

Overall study findings and caveats: Dominating the ex vivo response were TCR beta clonotypes that were CMV-specific and HLA-C-restricted. The study identified carriers of CMV plus the relevant HLA from cumulative public TCR beta family frequency.

The source material was cultured PBMCs, sampled from culture after CMV antigen stimulation. The chain joins TRBV2 to TRBJ2-4, with a tentative D call TRBD2 (5 bases). The sequence was collected from a human donor in good health (CMV status not recorded). Some clones in this sample may be carry-over from other donors' samples. The CDR3 loop is CASRYTDLAKNIQYF. The CDR3 DNA reads as TGTGCCAGCAGGTACACGGACTTGGCCAAAAACATTCAGTACTTC.